A single sample is the source of the 3 T cell receptor beta chains below, sequenced in a study of CD8 T cells in Susac syndrome. Random hexamers served to reverse transcribe roughly 0.5 to 1 ug RNA. A single record per CDR3 protein comes from TCRdb applying MiXCR to the immunoSEQ multiplex PCR reads. The repertoire holds over 150,000 distinct CDR3 sequences, with approximately 95% as singletons. Specimen: CD4+ T cells from PBMCs. The source of these receptors is a human donor with multiple sclerosis.

The chain recombines TRBV2 with TRBJ1-5, with 8 bases that match TRBD1. V lost 2 bases, J lost 7 bases, and 4 bases stayed unmatched. The CDR3 spans 14 residues. Germline V gives CDR1 SNHLY, CDR2 FYNNEI. CDR3 sequence: CASSETRGQQPQHF. The CDR3 DNA follows: TGTGCCAGCAGTGAAACCAGGGGGCAACAGCCCCAGCATTTT.

The rearrangement links TRBV7-2 to TRBJ2-7; D is tentatively TRBD1 or TRBD2 (6 bases each). The CDR3 totals 12 residues. Trimming removed 3 bases from V and 6 bases from J, with 9 bases in between. Per the germline V gene, CDR1 is SGHTA and CDR2 is FQGNSA. This CDR3 is CASSFRGREQYF. The DNA of the CDR3 is TGTGCCAGCAGCTTCCGGGGGCGCGAGCAGTACTTC. The full variable domain, in which reference TRBV7-2 and TRBJ2-7 provide the parts outside the CDR3, is GAGVSQSPSNKVTEKGKDVELRCDPISGHTALYWYRQSLGQGLEFLIYFQGNSAPDKSGLPSDRFSAERTGGSVSTLTIQRTQQEDSAVYLCASSFRGREQYFGPGTRLTVT.

This chain joins TRBV20-1 and TRBJ1-3; the match to TRBD1 covers 7 bases. This CDR3 has 15 amino acids. Germline-derived CDR1 and CDR2 are DFQATT and SNEGSKA (reference sequence). V shed 6 bases and J 1 base; nucleotides not matched to a gene: 9. As DNA, the CDR3 is TGCAGTGCCACTTCAGGGGGACGATCTGGAAACACCATATATTTT. Translating gives CSATSGGRSGNTIYF.